This T cell receptor (beta chain) was sequenced during a study of blood T cell repertoires in COVID-19. Sequencing used immunoSEQ multiplex PCR; TCRdb keeps in-frame clones, though not all of them. The sample has hundreds of thousands of clones, around four fifths seen once. CDR1 is SGHTA, CDR2 FQGTGA, per germline. V lost 0 bases to trimming and J lost 7 bases; unmatched junction nucleotides: 9. CDR3 size: 16 residues. The V and J genes are TRBV7-3 and TRBJ1-2, with 9 positions matching TRBD1. The sequence was obtained from an elderly woman with acute or convalescent COVID-19. The sample comprised peripheral blood. DNA for the CDR3: TGTGCCAGCAGCTTAACTCCACAGGGGGCAAGAAGTGGCTACACCTTC. It codes for CASSLTPQGARSGYTF.